Included here is one T cell receptor (beta chain) sequence, with context. No antigen is known for it. This sample stems from a study of T cells in narcolepsy. Study-wide results and caveats: Autoreactive clone sequences were missing from some blood memory CD4+ repertoires. Blood of same and different patients, but not healthy controls, reportedly held recurring autoreactive clonotypes.

The data were produced by immunoSEQ multiplex PCR, yet TCRdb's version contains in-frame clones alone and is incomplete. Among 30,000 to 35,000 clones, around four fifths were seen once, and the ten largest hold less than 3%. Germline CDR1 is SQVTM and CDR2 is ANQGSEA. After removal of 7 bases from V and 5 bases from J, the junction contained 12 bases not matched to a gene. The CDR3 is made up of 14 amino acids. Sequences were obtained from CD45RA- memory CD4+ T cells from PBMCs. This clonotype was obtained from a human donor with narcolepsy. J is TRBJ1-1 and V is TRBV29-1; 8 bases line up with TRBD1. The CDR3 spells CSGTGKGFHTEAFF. In DNA form, the CDR3 reads TGCAGCGGGACAGGGAAGGGATTTCATACTGAAGCTTTCTTT.